This T cell receptor (beta chain) comes out of a study of technical replicates of blood from a few donors. As to this clone: This sample includes further DNA sequences coding for the same CDR3.

Profiled with immunoSEQ multiplex PCR; TCRdb holds only in-frame clones, not every one. Of 60,000 to 85,000 clones in the sample, just under 97% are singletons; the top ten hold 0.21%. The CDR3 length is 12 residues. The J segment lost 0 bases and the V segment lost 6 bases, leaving 2 bases of the junction unmatched. In germline, CDR1 is SQVTM, CDR2 ANQGSEA. The sequencing input was T cells isolated from PBMCs. This sequence joins TRBV29-1 and TRBJ2-7; 7 bases are a match to TRBD1. The clonotype comes from a human donor in good health. CDR3 DNA sequence: TGCAGCGTAGGGGACAGCTCCTACGAGCAGTACTTC. It yields the protein CSVGDSSYEQYF.